The clone carrying this TCR beta chain was observed a handful of times. Its antigen is not identified. Germline trimming cut 6 bases from V and 7 bases from J; bases unmatched to any gene: 4. The germline gives CDR1 LNHDA, CDR2 SQIVND (reference sequence). This CDR3 has 12 amino acids. The record originates from a study of CD8 T cells in ankylosing spondylitis. Study observations and caveats: Made up of 7 to 9 highly homologous variants, a TCR beta motif appeared characteristic of ankylosing spondylitis blood. Some of these motif variants have turned up before, in reports on reactive arthritis synovial fluid and blood. In ankylosing spondylitis patients, matched synovial fluid reportedly showed significant enrichment of disease-linked clones.

Quantitative molecular-barcoded 5'-RACE generated the TCR beta libraries. TCRdb processed the 5' RACE reads anew with MiXCR; each CDR3 protein has one entry. Among roughly 180,000 distinct CDR3 sequences listed, approximately 9.9% were seen once. The rearrangement links TRBV19 to TRBJ2-7, with TRBD1 identical over 9 bases. Sequences were obtained from blood, either unsorted or a sorted T cell fraction (not recorded which). The sequence was collected from a female donor with ankylosing spondylitis or in good health (not recorded which). CDR3 in DNA: TGTGCCAGTAGACAGGGGGCGGGGGAGCAGTACTTC. Translating it yields CASRQGAGEQYF.